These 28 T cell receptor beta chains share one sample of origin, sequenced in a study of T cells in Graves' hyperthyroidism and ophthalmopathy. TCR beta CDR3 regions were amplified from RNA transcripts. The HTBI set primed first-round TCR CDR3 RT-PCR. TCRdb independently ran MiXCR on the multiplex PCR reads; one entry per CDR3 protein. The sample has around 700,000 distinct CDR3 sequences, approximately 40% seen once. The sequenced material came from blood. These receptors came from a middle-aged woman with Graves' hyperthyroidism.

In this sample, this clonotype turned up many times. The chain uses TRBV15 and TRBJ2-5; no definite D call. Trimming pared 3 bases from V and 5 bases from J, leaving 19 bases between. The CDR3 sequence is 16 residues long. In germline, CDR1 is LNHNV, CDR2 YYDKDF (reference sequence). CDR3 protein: CATSSDRSQKFETQYF. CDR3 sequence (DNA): TGTGCCACCAGCAGTGATAGAAGCCAGAAGTTCGAGACCCAGTACTTC.

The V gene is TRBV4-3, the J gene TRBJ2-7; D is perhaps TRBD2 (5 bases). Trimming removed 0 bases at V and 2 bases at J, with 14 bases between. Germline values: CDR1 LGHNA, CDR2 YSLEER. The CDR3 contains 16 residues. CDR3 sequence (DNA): TGCGCCAGCAGCCAAGAGGCGGAGCGGCCAGCCTACGAGCAGTACTTC. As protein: CASSQEAERPAYEQYF.

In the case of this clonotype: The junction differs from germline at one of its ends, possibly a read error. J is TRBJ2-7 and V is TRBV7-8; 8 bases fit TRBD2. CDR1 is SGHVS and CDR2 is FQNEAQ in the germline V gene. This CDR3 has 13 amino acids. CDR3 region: CASSYHLGGATEF. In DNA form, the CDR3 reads TGTGCCAGCAGCTACCACCTCGGGGGGGCCACGGAATTC.

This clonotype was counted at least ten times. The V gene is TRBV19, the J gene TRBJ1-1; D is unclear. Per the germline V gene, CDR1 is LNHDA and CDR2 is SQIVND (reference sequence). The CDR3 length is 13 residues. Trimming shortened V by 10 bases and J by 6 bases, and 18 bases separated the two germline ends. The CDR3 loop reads CATSIQISAEAFF. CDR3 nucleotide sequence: TGTGCCACATCTATACAGATATCGGCTGAAGCTTTCTTT.

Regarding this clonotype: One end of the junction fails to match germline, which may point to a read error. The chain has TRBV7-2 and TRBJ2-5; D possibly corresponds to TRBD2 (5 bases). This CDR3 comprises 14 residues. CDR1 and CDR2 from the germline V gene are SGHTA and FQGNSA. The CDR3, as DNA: TGCGCCAGCAGCCATTCCGGGGTGCGTTCGACCCAGTACTTC. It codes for CASSHSGVRSTQYF.

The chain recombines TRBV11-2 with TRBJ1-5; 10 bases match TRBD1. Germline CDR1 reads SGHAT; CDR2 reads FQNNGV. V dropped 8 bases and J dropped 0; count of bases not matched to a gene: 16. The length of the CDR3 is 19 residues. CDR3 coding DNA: TGTGCCAGCTCATCTACCCCGGGACAGGGGATGTCTAGCAATCAGCCCCAGCATTTT. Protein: CASSSTPGQGMSSNQPQHF.

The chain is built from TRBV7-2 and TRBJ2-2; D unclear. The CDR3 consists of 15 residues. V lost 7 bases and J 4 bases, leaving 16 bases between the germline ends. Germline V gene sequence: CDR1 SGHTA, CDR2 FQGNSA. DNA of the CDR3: TGTGCCAGCATCCCCAGCTACTTCGGCACCGGGGAGCTGTTTTTT. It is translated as CASIPSYFGTGELFF. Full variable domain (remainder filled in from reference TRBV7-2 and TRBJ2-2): GAGVSQSPSNKVTEKGKDVELRCDPISGHTALYWYRQSLGQGLEFLIYFQGNSAPDKSGLPSDRFSAERTGGSVSTLTIQRTQQEDSAVYLCASIPSYFGTGELFFGEGSRLTVL.

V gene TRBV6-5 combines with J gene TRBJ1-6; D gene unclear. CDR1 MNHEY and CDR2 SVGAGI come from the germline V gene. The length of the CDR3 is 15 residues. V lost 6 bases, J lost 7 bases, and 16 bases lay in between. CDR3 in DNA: TGTGCCAGCAGCCTACAGACCATAGGGAATTCACCCCTCCACTTT. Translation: CASSLQTIGNSPLHF.

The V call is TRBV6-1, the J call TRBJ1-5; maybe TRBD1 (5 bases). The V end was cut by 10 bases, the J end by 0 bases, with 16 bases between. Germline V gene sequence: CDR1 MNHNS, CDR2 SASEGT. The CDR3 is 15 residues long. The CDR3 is CATLQTAYSNQPQHF. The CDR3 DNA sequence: TGTGCCACCCTGCAGACAGCTTATAGCAATCAGCCCCAGCATTTT.

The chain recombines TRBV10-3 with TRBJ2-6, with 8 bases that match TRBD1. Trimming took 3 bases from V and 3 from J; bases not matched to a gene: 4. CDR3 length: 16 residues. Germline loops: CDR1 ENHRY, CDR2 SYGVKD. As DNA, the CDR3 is TGTGCCATCAGTGACCTGACAGGGGTTGGGGCCAACGTCCTGACTTTC. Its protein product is CAISDLTGVGANVLTF.

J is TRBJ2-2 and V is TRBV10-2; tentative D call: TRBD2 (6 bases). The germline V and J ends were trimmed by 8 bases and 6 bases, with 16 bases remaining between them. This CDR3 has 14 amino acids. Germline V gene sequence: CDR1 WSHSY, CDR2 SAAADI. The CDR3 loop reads CASVREGDAGELFF. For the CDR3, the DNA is TGCGCCAGCGTGCGGGAAGGAGACGCCGGGGAGCTGTTTTTT.

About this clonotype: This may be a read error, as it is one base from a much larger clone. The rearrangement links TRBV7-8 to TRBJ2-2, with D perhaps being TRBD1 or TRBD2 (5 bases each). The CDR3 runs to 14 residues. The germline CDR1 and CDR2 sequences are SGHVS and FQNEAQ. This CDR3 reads CVSSFSGQTGELFF. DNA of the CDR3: TGTGTCAGCAGCTTTTCGGGGCAAACCGGGGAGCTGTTTTTT.

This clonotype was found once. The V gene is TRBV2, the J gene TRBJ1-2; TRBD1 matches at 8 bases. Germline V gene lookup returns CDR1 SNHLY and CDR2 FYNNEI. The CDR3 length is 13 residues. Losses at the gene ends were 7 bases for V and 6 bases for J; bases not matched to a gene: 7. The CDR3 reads CASIPDRVNGYTF. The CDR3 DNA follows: TGTGCCAGCATCCCGGACAGGGTGAATGGCTACACCTTC.

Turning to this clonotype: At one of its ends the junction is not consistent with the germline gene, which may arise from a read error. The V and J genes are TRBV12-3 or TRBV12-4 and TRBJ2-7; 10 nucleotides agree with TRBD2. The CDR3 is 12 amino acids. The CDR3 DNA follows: TGTGCCAGCAGGGAGACTAGCGGGCCCTCCCACTTC. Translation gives CASRETSGPSHF.

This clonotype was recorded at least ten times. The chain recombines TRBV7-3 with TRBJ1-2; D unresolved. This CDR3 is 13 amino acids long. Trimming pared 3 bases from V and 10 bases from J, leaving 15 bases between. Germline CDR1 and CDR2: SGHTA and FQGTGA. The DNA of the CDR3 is TGTGCCAGCAGCTTGCAGGACCGGAGCGTCTACACCTTC. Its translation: CASSLQDRSVYTF.

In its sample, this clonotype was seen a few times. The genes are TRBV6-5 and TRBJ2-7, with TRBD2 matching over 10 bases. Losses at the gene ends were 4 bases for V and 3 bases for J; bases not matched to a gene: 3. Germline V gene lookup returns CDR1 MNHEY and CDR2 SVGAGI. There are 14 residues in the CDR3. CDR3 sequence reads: CASSSSGGGYEQYF. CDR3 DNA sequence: TGTGCCAGCAGTTCCAGCGGGGGGGGCTACGAGCAGTACTTC.

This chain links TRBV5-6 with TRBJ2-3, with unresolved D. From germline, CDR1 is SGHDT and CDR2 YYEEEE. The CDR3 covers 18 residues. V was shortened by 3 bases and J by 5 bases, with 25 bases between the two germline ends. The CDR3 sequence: CASSSAPRWVLLRDTQYF. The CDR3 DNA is TGTGCCAGCAGCTCGGCCCCCCGGTGGGTGCTCCTCAGAGATACGCAGTATTTT. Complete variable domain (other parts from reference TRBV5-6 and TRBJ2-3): DAGVTQSPTHLIKTRGQQVTLRCSPKSGHDTVSWYQQALGQGPQFIFQYYEEEERQRGNFPDRFSGHQFPNYSSELNVNALLLGDSALYLCASSSAPRWVLLRDTQYFGPGTRLTVL.

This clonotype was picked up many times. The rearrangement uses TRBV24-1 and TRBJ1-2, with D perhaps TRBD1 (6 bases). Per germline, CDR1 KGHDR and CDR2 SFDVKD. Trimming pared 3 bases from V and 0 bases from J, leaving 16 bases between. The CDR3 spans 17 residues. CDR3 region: CATSDPKMGGTNYGYTF. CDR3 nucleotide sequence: TGTGCCACCAGTGATCCTAAGATGGGGGGCACTAACTATGGCTACACCTTC.

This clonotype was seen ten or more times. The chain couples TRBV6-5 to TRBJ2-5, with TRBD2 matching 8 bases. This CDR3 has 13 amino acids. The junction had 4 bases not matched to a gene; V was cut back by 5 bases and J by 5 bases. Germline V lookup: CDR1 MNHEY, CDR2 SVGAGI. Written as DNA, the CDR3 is TGTGCCAGCAGTCGGACTAGCCTGGAGACCCAGTACTTC. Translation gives CASSRTSLETQYF.

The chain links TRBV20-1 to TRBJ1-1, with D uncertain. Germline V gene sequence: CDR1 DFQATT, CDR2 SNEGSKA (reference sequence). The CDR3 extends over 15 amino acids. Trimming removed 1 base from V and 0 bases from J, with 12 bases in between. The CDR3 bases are TGCAGTGCTAGAGTTTTTGGCCAGTTGAACACTGAAGCTTTCTTT. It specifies CSARVFGQLNTEAFF.

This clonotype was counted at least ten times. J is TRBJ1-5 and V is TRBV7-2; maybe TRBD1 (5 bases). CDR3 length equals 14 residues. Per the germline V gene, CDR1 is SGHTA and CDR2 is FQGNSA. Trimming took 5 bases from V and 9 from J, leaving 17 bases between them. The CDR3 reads CASSPGGGTLPQHF. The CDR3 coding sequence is TGTGCCAGCAGCCCCGGTGGGGGGACGCTGCCCCAGCATTTT.

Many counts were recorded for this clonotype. The CDR3 coding sequence is TGTGCCAGCAGTTTCCAAGGGTCGGGGCCCCAGCATTTT. This codes for CASSFQGSGPQHF. The chain carries TRBV12-3 or TRBV12-4 and TRBJ1-5; no clear D. Trimming removed 3 bases at V and 9 bases at J, with 12 bases between. CDR3 length: 13 amino acids.

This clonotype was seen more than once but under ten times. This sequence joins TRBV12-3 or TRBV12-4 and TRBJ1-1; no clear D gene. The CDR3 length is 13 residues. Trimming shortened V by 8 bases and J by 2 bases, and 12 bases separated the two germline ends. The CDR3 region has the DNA TGTGCCAGCGGTAGAGCCCAAAACACTGAAGCTTTCTTT. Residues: CASGRAQNTEAFF.

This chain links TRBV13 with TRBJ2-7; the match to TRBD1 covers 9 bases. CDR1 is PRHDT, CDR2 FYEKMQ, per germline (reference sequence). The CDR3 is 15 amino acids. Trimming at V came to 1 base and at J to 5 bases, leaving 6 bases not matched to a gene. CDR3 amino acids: CASSLDGTGKDEQYF. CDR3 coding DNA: TGTGCCAGCAGCTTAGACGGGACAGGGAAGGACGAGCAGTACTTC.

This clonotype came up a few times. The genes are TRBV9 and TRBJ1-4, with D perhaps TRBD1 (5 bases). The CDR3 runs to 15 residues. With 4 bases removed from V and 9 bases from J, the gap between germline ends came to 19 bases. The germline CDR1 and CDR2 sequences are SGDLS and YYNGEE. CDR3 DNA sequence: TGTGCCAGCAGCCAAGATATGTGGACACAAAAAAAACTGTTTTTT. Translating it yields CASSQDMWTQKKLFF.

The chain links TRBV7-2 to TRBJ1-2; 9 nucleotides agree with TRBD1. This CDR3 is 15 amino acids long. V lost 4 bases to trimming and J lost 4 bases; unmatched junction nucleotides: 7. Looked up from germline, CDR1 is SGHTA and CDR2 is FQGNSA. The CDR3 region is CASSSDRDRAYGYTF. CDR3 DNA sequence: TGTGCCAGCAGCTCCGACCGGGACAGGGCCTATGGCTACACCTTC.

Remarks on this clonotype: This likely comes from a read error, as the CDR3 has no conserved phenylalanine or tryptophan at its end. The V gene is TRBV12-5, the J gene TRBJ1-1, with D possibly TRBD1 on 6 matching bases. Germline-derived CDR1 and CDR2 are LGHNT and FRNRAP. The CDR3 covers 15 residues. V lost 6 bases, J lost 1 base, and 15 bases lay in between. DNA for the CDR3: TGTGCTAGTGGCCCGGGACATCCGACGAACACTGAAGCTTTCCTT. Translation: CASGPGHPTNTEAFL.

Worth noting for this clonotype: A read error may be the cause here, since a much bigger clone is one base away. The CDR3 region is CASTLRTGGETQHF. The CDR3 nucleotides are TGTGCCAGCACCCTACGGACAGGGGGAGAGACCCAGCACTTC. The chain uses TRBV6-2 or TRBV6-3 and TRBJ2-5, with 10 positions matching TRBD1. This CDR3 has 14 residues. Germline-derived CDR1 and CDR2 are MNHEY and SVGEGT.